Each of the 23 T cell receptor beta chains below was sequenced from the same sample in a study of HIV-infected patients and healthy controls. In TCRdb, the 5' RACE reads were re-called with MiXCR into one record per CDR3 protein. The table includes 50,000 to 80,000 distinct CDR3 sequences, 15% to 20% detected once. Sequencing was carried out using CD4+ T cells from blood. The origin of the receptors is a human donor in good health.

V and J are TRBV7-7 and TRBJ2-2; TRBD1 aligns across 10 bases. CDR3 length equals 16 residues. The V gene's germline CDR1 is SSHAT and CDR2 FNYEAQ (reference sequence). Written as DNA, the CDR3 is TGTGCTATCAGGACAGGGGGTCAAATAAACACCGGGGAGCTGTTTTTT. Translating gives CAIRTGGQINTGELFF.

The rearrangement uses TRBV10-3 and TRBJ2-1, with 15 bases lining up with TRBD2. The CDR3 is made up of 18 amino acids. Losses at the gene ends were 3 bases for V and 4 bases for J; bases not matched to a gene: 7. Germline-derived CDR1 and CDR2 are ENHRY and SYGVKD. The CDR3 is CAISDRGLAGGLYNEQFF. The CDR3 nucleotides are TGTGCCATCAGTGACCGCGGACTAGCGGGGGGGTTGTACAATGAGCAGTTCTTC.

This clonotype occurred a few times. This CDR3 reads CASSLDRAVANYGYTF. CDR3 sequence (DNA): TGTGCCAGCAGCTTGGATAGGGCGGTAGCTAACTATGGCTACACCTTC. J is TRBJ1-2 and V is TRBV5-5; D gene unclear. Germline V CDR1 and CDR2: SGHKS, YYEKEE (reference sequence). V was trimmed by 0 bases and J by 0 bases, leaving 12 bases between them. The CDR3 is made up of 16 amino acids. Drawing the rest from reference TRBV5-5 and TRBJ1-2, the complete variable domain is DAGVTQSPTHLIKTRGQQVTLRCSPISGHKSVSWYQQVLGQGPQFIFQYYEKEERGRGNFPDRFSARQFPNYSSELNVNALLLGDSALYLCASSLDRAVANYGYTFGSGTRLTVV.

This clonotype was counted between two and nine times. V is TRBV5-1 and J is TRBJ1-6, with D hard to call. This CDR3 spans 14 amino acids. Germline V gene sequence: CDR1 SGHRS, CDR2 YFSETQ. Trimming stripped 2 bases from V and 8 bases from J, with 11 bases between. CDR3 coding DNA: TGCGCCAGCAGCTTTAAGGCTCCGGATTCACCCCTCCACTTT. Amino acid sequence: CASSFKAPDSPLHF.

V usage is TRBV20-1 and J usage is TRBJ2-3; no clear D gene. CDR1 DFQATT and CDR2 SNEGSKA come from the germline V gene (reference sequence). The CDR3 runs 14 residues. The ends were cut back, 6 bases at V and 2 bases at J, with 15 bases in the middle. The CDR3 loop reads CSAGDGFNTDTQYF. CDR3 DNA sequence: TGCAGTGCGGGTGACGGATTTAACACAGATACGCAGTATTTT.

The chain couples TRBV5-1 to TRBJ2-7, with TRBD1 matching over 10 bases. The CDR3 totals 13 residues. V was clipped by 4 bases and J by 6 bases; unmatched bases: 4. Looked up from germline, CDR1 is SGHRS and CDR2 is YFSETQ. CDR3 loop: CASSPGQGGEQYF. As DNA, the CDR3 is TGCGCCAGCAGCCCAGGACAGGGGGGCGAGCAGTACTTC.

Written as DNA, the CDR3 is TGTGCCAGCAGGCAGGACAGACTCGGCAATCAGCCCCAGCATTTT. This translates into CASRQDRLGNQPQHF. The chain employs TRBV5-5 and TRBJ1-5; a weak D match, TRBD1 (6 bases). V lost 5 bases, J lost 2 bases, and 14 bases lay in between. Per germline, CDR1 SGHKS and CDR2 YYEKEE (reference sequence). The length of the CDR3 is 15 residues.

The table lists this clonotype with a few counts. This chain joins TRBV5-1 and TRBJ1-1; TRBD1 agrees at 9 bases. Germline CDR1 SGHRS, CDR2 YFSETQ. V lost 4 bases to trimming and J lost 3 bases; unmatched junction nucleotides: 7. CDR3 length equals 15 residues. DNA for the CDR3: TGCGCCAGCAGCCAACACAGGGGGCTGGACACTGAAGCTTTCTTT. It is translated as CASSQHRGLDTEAFF.

This chain joins TRBV30 and TRBJ2-3; TRBD1 is a possible D gene (6 bases). Deletions cut 5 bases from V and 5 bases from J, with 11 bases between. Germline CDR1 and CDR2: GTSNPN and SVGIG (reference sequence). The CDR3 runs 12 residues. Here the CDR3 reads CAWSQGKDTQYF. DNA of the CDR3: TGTGCCTGGTCCCAGGGGAAAGATACGCAGTATTTT.

The table lists this clonotype with a few counts. V usage is TRBV27 and J usage is TRBJ1-2; 12 bases fit TRBD1. The CDR3 consists of 14 residues. Germline CDR1 is MNHEY and CDR2 is SMNVEV (reference sequence). After removal of 6 bases from V and 7 bases from J, the junction contained 6 bases not matched to a gene. The CDR3 spells CASSLRDRGLGYTF. Written as DNA, the CDR3 is TGTGCCAGCAGCCTCCGGGACAGGGGGCTTGGCTACACCTTC.

The chain employs TRBV10-2 and TRBJ1-2; D is unclear. V was cut by 3 bases and J by 6 bases, with 8 bases left in between. This CDR3 is built from 12 residues. Germline V CDR1 and CDR2: WSHSY, SAAADI. CDR3 in amino acids: CASSERENGYTF. For the CDR3, the DNA is TGCGCCAGCAGTGAACGGGAAAATGGCTACACCTTC.

This clonotype has just one count. The chain carries TRBV3-1 and TRBJ2-7, with TRBD1 identical over 7 bases. In germline, CDR1 is LGHDT, CDR2 YNNKEL (reference sequence). This CDR3 has 13 residues. Trimming cost V 4 bases and J 3 bases; bases outside gene matches: 3. DNA of the CDR3: TGTGCCAGCAGCCGGGGACAGAACTACGAGCAGTACTTC. This translates into CASSRGQNYEQYF.

This clonotype was picked up many times. This sequence joins TRBV9 and TRBJ2-2, with D uncertain. CDR3 length: 12 amino acids. Germline CDR1 is SGDLS and CDR2 is YYNGEE. V dropped 5 bases and J dropped 5 bases, with 7 bases sitting between them. CDR3: CASSRYTGELFF. The CDR3 DNA sequence: TGTGCCAGCAGTCGTTATACCGGGGAGCTGTTTTTT. Filled out from reference TRBV9 and TRBJ2-2, the complete variable domain reads DSGVTQTPKHLITATGQRVTLRCSPRSGDLSVYWYQQSLDQGLQFLIQYYNGEERAKGNILERFSAQQFPDLHSELNLSSLELGDSALYFCASSRYTGELFFGEGSRLTVL.

The sample holds many counts of this clonotype. The chain joins TRBV10-3 to TRBJ2-2, with 8 bases fitting TRBD2. The junction had 7 bases not matched to a gene; V was cut back by 5 bases and J by 5 bases. This CDR3 comprises 15 residues. The germline CDR1 and CDR2 sequences are ENHRY and SYGVKD. CDR3 sequence reads: CAISTGTRGTGELFF. In nucleotides, the CDR3 is TGTGCCATCAGTACCGGGACTAGAGGTACCGGGGAGCTGTTTTTT.

The chain couples TRBV28 to TRBJ2-7, with D possibly called TRBD1 or TRBD2 (5 bases each). CDR3 length equals 18 residues. Germline loops: CDR1 MDHEN, CDR2 SYDVKM. V lost 4 bases and J 1 base, leaving 23 bases between the germline ends. CDR3 DNA sequence: TGTGCCAGCAGTTCATCCACGCCGGGACCGGGGATGTCCTACGAGCAGTACTTC. Translation gives CASSSSTPGPGMSYEQYF. The full variable domain, with the rest looked up from reference TRBV28 and TRBJ2-7, is DVKVTQSSRYLVKRTGEKVFLECVQDMDHENMFWYRQDPGLGLRLIYFSYDVKMKEKGDIPEGYSVSREKKERFSLILESASTNQTSMYLCASSSSTPGPGMSYEQYFGPGTRLTVT.

This clonotype was seen many times. The chain carries TRBV5-1 and TRBJ2-7; unclear D gene. Trimming left V 0 bases short and J 0 bases short, with 7 bases between. The germline V gene encodes CDR1 SGHRS and CDR2 YFSETQ. This CDR3 comprises 14 residues. CDR3 residues: CASSLDGYSYEQYF. The CDR3 bases are TGCGCCAGCAGCTTGGACGGGTACTCCTACGAGCAGTACTTC.

Ten or more counts support this clonotype. The gene calls are TRBV7-2 and TRBJ2-3; D is unresolved. The CDR3 loop spans 12 amino acids. The V end lost 4 bases, the J end lost 0 bases, and 2 bases lay between the germline ends. CDR1 and CDR2 from the germline V gene are SGHTA and FQGNSA. The CDR3 here is CASSSSTDTQYF. CDR3 sequence (DNA): TGTGCCAGCAGCTCAAGCACAGATACGCAGTATTTT.

This clonotype was observed a handful of times. The chain couples TRBV18 to TRBJ1-1; perhaps TRBD1 as D (6 bases). Deletions cut 3 bases from V and 2 bases from J, with 13 bases between. Germline CDR1 is KGHSH and CDR2 is LQKENI. The CDR3 length is 15 residues. CDR3 sequence: CASSPWRGSNTEAFF. The CDR3, as DNA: TGTGCCAGCTCACCTTGGAGGGGGTCCAACACTGAAGCTTTCTTT.

The chain recombines TRBV10-3 with TRBJ1-5; possibly TRBD1 for D (5 bases). The V gene lost 4 bases and the J gene lost 2 bases, with 9 bases spanning the gap. Germline V lookup: CDR1 ENHRY, CDR2 SYGVKD. The CDR3 totals 14 residues. In nucleotides, the CDR3 is TGTGCCATCAGTGGAGGGGTTGGCAATCAGCCCCAGCATTTT. This encodes CAISGGVGNQPQHF.

This clonotype has only a few counts. The chain recombines TRBV29-1 with TRBJ1-2; the match to TRBD1 covers 7 bases. This CDR3 has 14 residues. V shed 0 bases and J 5 bases; nucleotides not matched to a gene: 6. Looked up from germline, CDR1 is SQVTM and CDR2 is ANQGSEA. The CDR3 DNA is TGCAGCGTTGAAGATGTGGGCAGGGGGTATGGCTACACCTTC. Its protein product is CSVEDVGRGYGYTF.

This clonotype was counted ten times or more. The rearrangement links TRBV20-1 to TRBJ1-1, with D unclear. CDR1 is DFQATT and CDR2 is SNEGSKA in the germline V gene (reference sequence). CDR3 length equals 13 residues. Between the trimmed V and J ends, which lost 1 base and 1 base, there was a span of 7 bases. CDR3 DNA: TGCAGTGCTAGAGGTCCCCAGAACACTGAAGCTTTCTTT. Translation gives CSARGPQNTEAFF.

The chain links TRBV3-1 to TRBJ1-1; no definite D call. CDR3 length: 13 amino acids. CDR1 is LGHDT and CDR2 is YNNKEL in the germline V gene (reference sequence). The V end lost 4 bases, the J end lost 1 base, and 7 bases lay between the germline ends. CDR3 sequence (DNA): TGTGCCAGCAGCCCCGGATGGAACACTGAAGCTTTCTTT. This gives the protein CASSPGWNTEAFF.

This chain joins TRBV6-5 and TRBJ2-1, with TRBD2 matching over 11 bases. The length of the CDR3 is 16 residues. Per germline, CDR1 MNHEY and CDR2 SVGAGI. V shed 2 bases and J 8 bases; nucleotides not matched to a gene: 8. CDR3 amino acids: CASSYGGTSGGYEQFF. CDR3 sequence (DNA): TGTGCCAGCAGTTACGGAGGGACTAGCGGAGGCTATGAGCAGTTCTTC.